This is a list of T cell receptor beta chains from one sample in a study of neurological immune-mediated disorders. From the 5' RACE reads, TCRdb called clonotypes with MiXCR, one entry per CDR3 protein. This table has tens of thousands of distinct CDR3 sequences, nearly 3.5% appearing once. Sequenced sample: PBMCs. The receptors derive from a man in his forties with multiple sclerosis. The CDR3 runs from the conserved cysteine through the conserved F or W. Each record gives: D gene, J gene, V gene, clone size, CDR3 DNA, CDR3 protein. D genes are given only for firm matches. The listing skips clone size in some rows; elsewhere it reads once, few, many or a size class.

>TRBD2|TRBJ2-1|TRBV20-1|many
TGCAGTGCTAGAGACGGACTAGCGAATTACAATGAGCAGTTCTTC
CSARDGLANYNEQFF
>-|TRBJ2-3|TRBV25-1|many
TGTGCCAGCAGTCGTACCGGGGACACAGATACGCAGTATTTT
CASSRTGDTDTQYF
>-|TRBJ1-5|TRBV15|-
TGTGCCACCGCTGTTTTTAGCAATAAGACCCAGAATTTT
CATAVFSNKTQNF
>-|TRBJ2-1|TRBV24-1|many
TGTGCCACCGCGGGACAATTTGATGAGCAGTTCTTC
CATAGQFDEQFF
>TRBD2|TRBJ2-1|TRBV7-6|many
TGTGCCAGCAGTCACACTAGCGGGAGGGCCGGTGAGCAGTTCTTC
CASSHTSGRAGEQFF
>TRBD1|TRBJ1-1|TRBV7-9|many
TGTGCCAGCAGCCTGGCCAGACAGGGAAACACTGAAGCTTTCTTT
CASSLARQGNTEAFF
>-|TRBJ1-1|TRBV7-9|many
TGTGCCAGCAGCCCCCCTGGGTGGACTGAAGCTTTCTTT
CASSPPGWTEAFF
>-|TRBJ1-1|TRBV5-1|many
TGCGCCAGCAGCTTGGACAGATCGAACACTGAAGCTTTCTTT
CASSLDRSNTEAFF
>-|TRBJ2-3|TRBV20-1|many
TGCAGTGTAACTAGCTTCACAGATACGCAGTATTTT
CSVTSFTDTQYF
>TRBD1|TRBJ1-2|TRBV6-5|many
TGTGCCAGCATTCAGGGGGGGACAGGGAATGGCTACACCTTC
CASIQGGTGNGYTF
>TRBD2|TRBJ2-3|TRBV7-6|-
TGTGCCAGCAGCTTAGCCAGCGGGGGTTTCTTCGATACGCAGTATTTT
CASSLASGGFFDTQYF
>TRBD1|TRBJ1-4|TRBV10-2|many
TGCGCCAGCAGTCGGACAGGGGGGAGTGAAAAACTGTTTTTT
CASSRTGGSEKLFF
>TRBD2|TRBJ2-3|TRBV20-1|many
TGCAGTGCAGAGGGACTAGCGGGGGGGCCTACAGATACGCAGTATTTT
CSAEGLAGGPTDTQYF
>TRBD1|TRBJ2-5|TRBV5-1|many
TGCGCCAGCAGCTGGACAGGGGGAGAGACCCAGTACTTC
CASSWTGGETQYF
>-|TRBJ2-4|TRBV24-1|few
TGTGCCACCAGTGATAGCAGGGTGGCCAAAAACATTCAGTACTTC
CATSDSRVAKNIQYF
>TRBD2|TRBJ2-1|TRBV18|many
TGTGCCAGCTCACCGGGACTAGATAGTGAGCAGTTCTTC
CASSPGLDSEQFF
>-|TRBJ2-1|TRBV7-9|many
TGTGCCAGCAGCTTAGCCATTAGGCACAATGAGCAGTTCTTC
CASSLAIRHNEQFF
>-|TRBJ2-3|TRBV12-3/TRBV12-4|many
TGTGCCAGCAGACCCGGGATTACAACAGATACGCAGTATTTT
CASRPGITTDTQYF
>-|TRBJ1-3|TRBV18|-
TGTGCCAGCTCACCGAGGCAGACACCTACTGGAAACACCATATATTTT
CASSPRQTPTGNTIYF
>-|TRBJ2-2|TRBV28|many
TGTGCCAGCAGTTTCGGCAGGGACACCTACACCGGGGAGCTGTTTTTT
CASSFGRDTYTGELFF
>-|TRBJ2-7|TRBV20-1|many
TGCAGTGCTAGGGCGAGAAGCTCCTACGAGCAGTACTTC
CSARARSSYEQYF
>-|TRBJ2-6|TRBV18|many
TGTGCCAGCTCTCCGCCTATATCTGGGGCCAACGTCCTGACTTTC
CASSPPISGANVLTF
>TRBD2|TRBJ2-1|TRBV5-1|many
TGCGCCAGCAGCCAGCGGGAGGGCCCTGAGCAGTTCTTC
CASSQREGPEQFF
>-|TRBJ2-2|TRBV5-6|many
TGTGCCAGCAGCTTTGGCCCCGGGGGCGGCTACACCGGGGAGCTGTTTTTT
CASSFGPGGGYTGELFF
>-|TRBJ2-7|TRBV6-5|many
TGTGCCAGCAGTTACTCGTGGGGGACGGGGGCCTACGAGCAGTACTTC
CASSYSWGTGAYEQYF
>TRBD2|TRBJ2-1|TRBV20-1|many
TGCAGTGCAAGGGCTCTAGCGGGGGCCTACAATGAGCAGTTCTTC
CSARALAGAYNEQFF
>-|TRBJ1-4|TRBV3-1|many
TGTGCCAGCAGCCTGGCGACAGGTTTGAATGAAAAACTGTTTTTT
CASSLATGLNEKLFF
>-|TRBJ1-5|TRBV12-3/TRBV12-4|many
TGTGCCAGCAGTTTGGAAGCTAGCAATCAGCCCCAGCATTTT
CASSLEASNQPQHF
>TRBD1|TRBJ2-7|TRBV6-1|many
TGTGCCAGCAGTAAAATGGACAGGGTAAACGAGCAGTACTTC
CASSKMDRVNEQYF
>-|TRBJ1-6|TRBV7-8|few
TGTGCCAGCAGCTTAAGGCCGGACCGAAATTCACCCCTCCACTTT
CASSLRPDRNSPLHF
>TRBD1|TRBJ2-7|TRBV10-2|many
TGCGCCAGCAGTTCCCCCGACAGGGCCACCTACGAGCAGTACTTC
CASSSPDRATYEQYF
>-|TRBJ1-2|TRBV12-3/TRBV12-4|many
TGTGCCAGCAGTGAAGGGGGTTATGGCTACACCTTC
CASSEGGYGYTF
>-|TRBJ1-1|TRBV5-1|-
TGCGCCAGCAGCTACTGGCGGGGGGCCAACACTGAAGCTTTCTTT
CASSYWRGANTEAFF
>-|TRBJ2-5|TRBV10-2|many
TGCGCCAGCAGTTTGGCAGGGGAGACCCAGTACTTC
CASSLAGETQYF